Sequencing of this T cell receptor beta chain was carried out in a study of blood T cells in healthy people across ages. A second PCR, run for about 6 to 11 cycles, used a sample-barcoded 5' primer plus a J-beta primer mix. One entry per CDR3 protein, called by TCRdb with MiXCR from the 5' RACE reads. The table lists 550,000 to 750,000 distinct CDR3 sequences, 20% to 25% of them singletons. This clonotype was detected a few times. One base away lies a much larger clone, so this may be a sequencing read error. Sequencing was performed on blood. The sequence was obtained from a man in his sixties or seventies in good health.

CDR3 nucleotide sequence: TGTGCCACCAGTGCCCAGTACGATGAGCAGTTCTTC. Its protein product is CATSAQYDEQFF. This chain links TRBV24-1 with TRBJ2-1, with D uncertain. The CDR3 has 12 residues. The germline V and J ends were trimmed by 5 bases and 8 bases, with 9 bases remaining between them. CDR1 and CDR2 (germline): KGHDR, SFDVKD.